Listed below are T cell receptor beta chains from one sample, sequenced in a study of human T cells and chemical hapten exposure. TCRdb re-derived calls from the RACE reads in MiXCR, one entry per CDR3 protein. Of 65,000 to 95,000 distinct CDR3 sequences listed, around 9.3% are singletons. The sample comprised whole blood. These receptors originate from a female donor in good health. Some clones in this sample may be carry-over from other donors' samples. Both conserved end residues are part of each CDR3. Each record gives: V gene, J gene, clone size, D gene, CDR3 DNA, CDR3 protein. A D gene is named only where the DNA matches it firmly. The size entry is marked missing in some rows and otherwise reads once, few, many or a size class.

TRBV27,TRBJ2-7,few,-,TGTGCCAGCAGTCCCAGGGGGTGGGGGGGCGACGAGCAGTACTTC,CASSPRGWGGDEQYF
TRBV12-3/TRBV12-4,TRBJ2-2,few,TRBD2,TGTGCCAGCAGTTTAAGGACGGGGGGGACCGGGGAGCTGTTTTTT,CASSLRTGGTGELFF
TRBV9,TRBJ2-1,many,TRBD1,TGTGCCAGCAGGCCGGGACAGGGGTTCAATGAGCAGTTCTTC,CASRPGQGFNEQFF
TRBV7-9,TRBJ2-5,many,-,TGTGCCAGCAGCCCCTGGGGCCCGAAAGGTGTCCAGTACTTC,CASSPWGPKGVQYF
TRBV2,TRBJ1-1,few,-,TGTGCCAGCAACAAGGACAACTCCCCTCTTATCTTT,CASNKDNSPLIF
TRBV20-1,TRBJ1-6,many,-,TGCAGTGCCGAACACAATAATTCACCCCTCCACTTT,CSAEHNNSPLHF
TRBV15,TRBJ1-5,many,-,TGTGCCACCAGCAGTGCACGGGGGGGACAGCCCCAGCATTTT,CATSSARGGQPQHF
TRBV12-3/TRBV12-4,TRBJ1-1,-,-,TGTGCCAGCAGCTTTTCCCCCTGGGGCAACACTGAAGCTTTCTTT,CASSFSPWGNTEAFF
TRBV12-3/TRBV12-4,TRBJ2-7,-,-,TGTGCCAGCAGTTTTTCGCGAGAGCAGTACTTC,CASSFSREQYF
TRBV11-2,TRBJ2-3,many,TRBD1,TGTGCCAGCAGCTTAGATAACAGGGGTGGCACAGATACGCAGTATTTT,CASSLDNRGGTDTQYF
TRBV15,TRBJ1-1,-,-,TGTGCCACCAGCAGAGATCGGGGGCGAGCTTTCTTT,CATSRDRGRAFF
TRBV19,TRBJ2-6,-,-,TGTACCAGTTCGCACAGCTCTGGGGCCAACGTCCTGACTTTC,CTSSHSSGANVLTF
TRBV28,TRBJ1-5,many,TRBD1,TGTGCCAGCAGTATACCACAGGGGTATCAGCCCCAGCATTTT,CASSIPQGYQPQHF
TRBV7-2,TRBJ2-7,-,TRBD2,TGTGTCAGCAGCTTAGCGGGGTACGAGCAGTACTTC,CVSSLAGYEQYF
TRBV5-1,TRBJ2-1,many,TRBD2,TGCGCGTCGCGGGGGGCCTTCAATGAGCAGTTCTTC,CASRGAFNEQFF
TRBV18,TRBJ2-7,many,TRBD2,TGTGCCAGCTCACTTACCTCAGGCGGGGGGGATTACGAGCAGTACTTC,CASSLTSGGGDYEQYF
TRBV5-5,TRBJ1-1,many,-,TGTGCCAGCAGCTCTTTCTCCCTGACTGAAGCTTTCTTT,CASSSFSLTEAFF
TRBV9,TRBJ1-2,many,-,TGTGCCAGCAGCGTAGCGCAGGCCAACTATGGCTACACCTTC,CASSVAQANYGYTF
TRBV7-8,TRBJ2-2,many,-,TGTGCCAGCAGCAGCCTGGGACATGCGGGCACCGGGGAGCTGTTTTTT,CASSSLGHAGTGELFF
TRBV2,TRBJ1-5,few,-,TGTGCCAGTAGACCGGACATATATCAGCCCCAGCATTTT,CASRPDIYQPQHF
TRBV12-3/TRBV12-4,TRBJ1-5,-,-,TGTGCCAGCAGTCTAAATAATCAGCCCCAGCATTTT,CASSLNNQPQHF
TRBV7-9,TRBJ2-1,few,TRBD2,TGTGCCAGCAGCTTAGTTTTTGCGGGGGTACTCAATGAGCAGTTCTTC,CASSLVFAGVLNEQFF
TRBV6-5,TRBJ2-7,few,-,TGTGCCAGCAGTCGTAGTTCCTACGAGCAGTACTTC,CASSRSSYEQYF
TRBV2,TRBJ1-6,-,TRBD1,TGTGCCAGCAGGATTTCGACAGGGGGCTATAATTCACCCCTCCACTTT,CASRISTGGYNSPLHF
TRBV28,TRBJ2-6,-,TRBD2,TGTGCCAGCAGCCGGGGGGGCCCCTTCACCAACGTCCTGACTTTC,CASSRGGPFTNVLTF
TRBV6-6,TRBJ2-3,many,TRBD2,TGTGCCAGCAGTTACTTGGGACTAGCAACAGATACGCAGTATTTT,CASSYLGLATDTQYF